This T cell receptor (beta chain) was sequenced for a study of OX40 agonist ivuxolimab in advanced cancers. V was cut by 0 bases and J by 0 bases, with 9 bases left in between. Per germline, CDR1 SGHRS and CDR2 YFSETQ. The CDR3 extends over 15 amino acids. Profiling relied on immunoSEQ multiplex PCR, and the TCRdb table lists in-frame clones only, not all of them. In the table there are 66,000 or so clones, approximately 81% of which are singletons. The sequences come from CD4+ or CD8+ T cells sorted from blood, collected in a trial of the OX40 agonist ivuxolimab. The J gene is TRBJ1-1, the V gene TRBV5-1; D remains ambiguous. This sequence originates from an adult with an advanced solid tumor such as melanoma, head and neck, liver or kidney cancer. The CDR3 protein is CASSLEGRLNTEAFF. CDR3 coding DNA: TGCGCCAGCAGCTTGGAAGGCAGATTGAACACTGAAGCTTTCTTT. Together with reference TRBV5-1 and TRBJ1-1, the CDR3 gives the full variable domain: KAGVTQTPRYLIKTRGQQVTLSCSPISGHRSVSWYQQTPGQGLQFLFEYFSETQRNKGNFPGRFSGRQFSNSRSEMNVSTLELGDSALYLCASSLEGRLNTEAFFGQGTRLTVV.